This TCR beta chain was sequenced in a study of naive and memory T cell subsets. CDR1 and CDR2 from the germline V gene are SGHTS and YDEGEE. The CDR3 contains 16 residues. J was trimmed by 1 base and V by 0 bases; bases with no gene match: 3. Details on this clonotype: As yet, its antigen is unknown.

Study-wide points: In CD4 and CD8 cells, diversity dropped from naive through EMRA. Possibly reflecting memory cells re-expressing CD45RA, a few larger clonotypes occurred in naive repertoires, especially CD8.

Two oligonucleotides, mixed equimolar, formed the beta constant-region primer covering TRBC1 and TRBC2. The ligated cDNA underwent four PCR rounds using SP2 and nested alpha and beta constant-region primers. A single record per CDR3 protein comes from TCRdb applying MiXCR to the UMI-ligation and nested PCR reads. The repertoire consists of over 110,000 distinct CDR3 sequences, with 15% to 25% occurring once and the leading ten covering roughly 0.68%. The rearrangement links TRBV5-8 to TRBJ2-1; TRBD2 matches at 8 bases. Input material: naive CD8+ T cells from blood. This TCR was recovered from a human donor in good health. The CDR3 protein is CASSLVGGGSYNEQFF. The CDR3 DNA sequence: TGTGCCAGCAGCTTGGTCGGGGGGGGGTCCTACAATGAGCAGTTCTTC.